This T cell receptor (beta chain) was identified during a study of T cell changes during pregnancy in multiple sclerosis. The CDR3 sequence is 16 residues long. CDR1 and CDR2 from the germline V gene are SNHLY and FYNNEI. The V and J ends lost 7 bases and 3 bases, in that order; junction bases with no gene match: 10. TCRdb's table, derived via immunoSEQ multiplex PCR, lists solely in-frame clones and lacks some. Altogether more than 50,000 clones are present, approximately 92% being singletons, with the ten largest covering roughly 1.1%. This chain links TRBV2 with TRBJ2-1; 9 bases are a match to TRBD2. Sequencing was performed on peripheral blood, taken after pregnancy. The clonotype originates from a female donor in good health, enrolled as a control in a pregnancy study. This chain's CDR3 is CASNRVAGEVYNEQFF. CDR3 bases: TGTGCCAGCAATCGAGTAGCGGGAGAAGTCTACAATGAGCAGTTCTTC.